The clone carrying this T cell receptor beta chain was picked up many times. The germline V gene encodes CDR1 MDHEN and CDR2 SYDVKM. The CDR3 has 12 residues. Trimming left V 8 bases short and J 3 bases short, with 8 bases between. As for time point: newly diagnosed GD, antithyroid drugs for less than 3 months. Scientists built the TCR library using RNA that was extracted from PBMCs. This sample is part of a study of regulatory T cells in long-lasting Graves disease. Investigators prepared the TCR beta libraries by applying iRepertoire HTBI primers and Arm-PCR of CDR3 regions. TCRdb fed the multiplex PCR reads into MiXCR, producing one record per CDR3 protein. The data contain 360,000 or so distinct CDR3 sequences, around 15% of them singletons. The same specimen was also included in a second study, on T cells in Graves' hyperthyroidism and ophthalmopathy. That paper states: HTBI primers drove first-round RT-PCR of the TCR CDR3.

This chain joins TRBV28 and TRBJ1-5; D is unresolved. The sequencing here drew on peripheral blood mononuclear cells (PBMCs), taken at new diagnosis, from a patient treated with antithyroid drugs. The clonotype was recovered from a man aged 35-49 years with Graves disease. In DNA form, the CDR3 reads TGTGCCAGCGGGATGAACAATCAGCCCCAGCATTTT. It is translated as CASGMNNQPQHF.